The 14 T cell receptor beta chains listed next were all sequenced from one sample in a study of cytomegalovirus exposure and HLA in healthy donors. The PCR had 60 Vbeta and 13 Jbeta primers. Sequenced by immunoSEQ multiplex PCR; TCRdb stores in-frame clones only, minus some. The sample gives 180,000 or so clones, 60% to 80% of which show up once; 2.5% to 3% is in the top ten. The sample consisted of PBMCs. The receptor set was obtained from a man between 35 and 55 years old in good health and CMV-seronegative.

This clone was counted a few times. The V gene is TRBV7-2, the J gene TRBJ2-3, with TRBD1 identical over 7 bases. The germline V gene has CDR1 SGHTA and CDR2 FQGNSA. The CDR3 loop spans 14 amino acids. The J segment lost 3 bases and the V segment lost 5 bases, leaving 5 bases of the junction unmatched. DNA of the CDR3: TGTGCCAGCAGCACGAGACAGGGTACAGATACGCAGTATTTT. As protein: CASSTRQGTDTQYF.

The V and J genes are TRBV2 and TRBJ2-5, with 8 bases that match TRBD2. V trimming: 6 bases; J trimming: 5 bases; junction bases outside the gene matches: 11. In germline, CDR1 is SNHLY, CDR2 FYNNEI. CDR3 length: 15 residues. CDR3 region: CASSGTGGRGETQYF. The CDR3 bases are TGTGCCAGCAGCGGTACGGGGGGGAGGGGCGAGACCCAGTACTTC.

This clone was detected only a few times. This sequence joins TRBV6-1 and TRBJ1-2; D possibly corresponds to TRBD1 (6 bases). Trimming shortened V by 7 bases and J by 0 bases, and 15 bases separated the two germline ends. Looked up from germline, CDR1 is MNHNS and CDR2 is SASEGT. The CDR3 is 15 amino acids. The CDR3: CASTSGAGANYGYTF. The CDR3 nucleotides are TGTGCCAGCACTTCAGGGGCGGGAGCTAACTATGGCTACACCTTC.

The gene calls are TRBV28 and TRBJ1-4; the D is unclear. With 5 bases removed from V and 4 bases from J, the gap between germline ends came to 17 bases. This CDR3 is built from 16 residues. CDR1 MDHEN and CDR2 SYDVKM come from the germline V gene. CDR3 residues: CASSRRGGRSNEKLFF. The CDR3 DNA reads TGTGCCAGCAGTAGGCGGGGAGGGAGGAGTAATGAAAAACTGTTTTTT.

The V call is TRBV11-2, the J call TRBJ2-7, with D maybe TRBD1 (6 bases). The germline gives CDR1 SGHAT, CDR2 FQNNGV. This CDR3 contains 17 residues. With 4 bases removed from V and 0 bases from J, the gap between germline ends came to 19 bases. CDR3 sequence (DNA): TGTGCCAGCAGCTCCACCAAAGGGGGTCTCAGCTCCTACGAGCAGTACTTC. Its protein product is CASSSTKGGLSSYEQYF.

V usage is TRBV5-4 and J usage is TRBJ2-3; tentative D call: TRBD1 (5 bases). Germline CDR1 reads SGHNT; CDR2 reads YYREEE (reference sequence). This CDR3 contains 15 residues. Between the trimmed V and J ends, which lost 0 bases and 0 bases, there was a span of 8 bases. The DNA of the CDR3 is TGTGCCAGCAGCTTGGAAGGGGCTAGCACAGATACGCAGTATTTT. Encoded protein: CASSLEGASTDTQYF.

The chain uses TRBV7-2 and TRBJ2-7; maybe TRBD1 (5 bases). The CDR3 totals 14 residues. Per the germline V gene, CDR1 is SGHTA and CDR2 is FQGNSA. Trimming took off 10 bases at V and 2 bases at J, with 18 bases between the two ends. The CDR3 DNA is TGTGCCACCTCCCCTGGGCAGGGAACCTACGAGCAGTACTTC. It specifies CATSPGQGTYEQYF. Full variable domain (rest looked up from reference TRBV7-2 and TRBJ2-7): GAGVSQSPSNKVTEKGKDVELRCDPISGHTALYWYRQSLGQGLEFLIYFQGNSAPDKSGLPSDRFSAERTGGSVSTLTIQRTQQEDSAVYLCATSPGQGTYEQYFGPGTRLTVT.

The chain links TRBV28 to TRBJ1-1; unclear D gene. There are 11 residues in the CDR3. The germline V and J ends were trimmed by 6 bases and 5 bases, with 7 bases remaining between them. Germline values: CDR1 MDHEN, CDR2 SYDVKM. Here the CDR3 reads CASRYITEAFF. DNA of the CDR3: TGTGCCAGCAGGTACATAACTGAAGCTTTCTTT.

The chain has TRBV11-3 and TRBJ2-7; TRBD2 matches 13 bases. The CDR3 is 16 residues long. Germline V gene sequence: CDR1 SGHNT, CDR2 YENEEA. The V gene end was trimmed by 5 bases and the J gene end by 0 bases; junction bases not matched to a gene: 4. The CDR3: CASSRGLAGTSYEQYF. DNA of the CDR3: TGTGCCAGCAGCCGGGGACTAGCGGGAACCTCCTACGAGCAGTACTTC.

CDR3 amino acids: CASSIGRVELETQYF. DNA of the CDR3: TGTGCCAGTAGTATAGGCAGGGTAGAATTAGAGACCCAGTACTTC. The chain has TRBV19 and TRBJ2-5; perhaps TRBD1 as D (5 bases). Germline CDR1 LNHDA, CDR2 SQIVND (reference sequence). Trimming pared 1 base from V and 4 bases from J, leaving 13 bases between. CDR3 length: 15 amino acids. Full variable domain (missing parts from reference TRBV19 and TRBJ2-5): DGGITQSPKYLFRKEGQNVTLSCEQNLNHDAMYWYRQDPGQGLRLIYYSQIVNDFQKGDIAEGYSVSREKKESFPLTVTSAQKNPTAFYLCASSIGRVELETQYFGPGTRLLVL.

The chain joins TRBV15 to TRBJ2-3; 8 nucleotides match TRBD2. Germline trimming cut 6 bases from V and 4 bases from J; bases unmatched to any gene: 6. The germline gives CDR1 LNHNV, CDR2 YYDKDF (reference sequence). CDR3 length: 14 amino acids. CDR3 amino acids: CATSIDGGADTQYF. For the CDR3, the DNA is TGTGCCACCAGTATCGACGGGGGGGCAGATACGCAGTATTTT.

This chain connects TRBV5-1 to TRBJ1-1; D not resolved. Trimming took 0 bases from V and 3 from J, leaving 12 bases between them. This CDR3 is built from 15 residues. Germline V gene sequence: CDR1 SGHRS, CDR2 YFSETQ. DNA of the CDR3: TGCGCCAGCAGCTTGGGGGTCAGACGGGACACTGAAGCTTTCTTT. As protein: CASSLGVRRDTEAFF.

This CDR3 is CASSSGTAQETQYF. DNA of the CDR3: TGTGCCAGCAGTTCAGGGACAGCTCAAGAGACCCAGTACTTC. V and J are TRBV6-6 and TRBJ2-5; 7 bases line up with TRBD1. Trimming removed 4 bases from V and 2 bases from J; junction bases left unmatched: 4. The CDR3 covers 14 residues. Looked up from germline, CDR1 is MNHNY and CDR2 is SVGAGI (reference sequence).

In DNA, the CDR3 is TGTGCCAGCATCTGGGGGCTAGGGGAGCTGTTTTTT. Translation gives CASIWGLGELFF. This chain connects TRBV6-1 to TRBJ2-2; tentative D call: TRBD1 (6 bases). The V and J ends lost 7 bases and 8 bases respectively, with 11 bases between them. Germline V gives CDR1 MNHNS, CDR2 SASEGT. The CDR3 loop spans 12 amino acids.